Presented here are 30 T cell receptor beta chains from one specimen sequenced in a study of vaccination and CD4 T cells after COVID-19. Cultured CD4+ T-cell DNA underwent Oncomine TCR Beta short-read sequencing. MiXCR was run by TCRdb on the PCR reads, yielding one entry per CDR3 protein. The table shows over 20,000 distinct CDR3 sequences, with around two fifths occurring only once. What these receptors recognize is not known. Stated time point: late sampling 161 to 241 days after vaccination in three convalescent patients. The treatment was: approximately 9-day PBMC culture with coronavirus spike peptide pools or control peptides (ViraFEST assay). This sample comprised CD4+ T cells from blood, cultured in vitro, obtained about 7 months after SARS-CoV-2 vaccination. These receptors all come from a human donor who had recovered from COVID-19.

The chain uses TRBV18 and TRBJ1-6; 7 nucleotides line up with TRBD1. The V and J ends lost 6 bases and 7 bases, in that order; junction bases with no gene match: 12. This CDR3 has 16 residues. CDR1 is KGHSH and CDR2 is LQKENI in the germline V gene. CDR3 protein: CASSRSVQGLNSPLHF. The CDR3 DNA reads TGTGCCAGCTCCCGGAGCGTACAGGGGCTAAATTCACCCCTCCACTTT.

The chain uses TRBV6-1 and TRBJ2-2, with TRBD2 matching 8 bases. The CDR3 covers 14 residues. With V trimmed by 6 bases and J by 6 bases, 6 bases remained unmatched. From germline, CDR1 is MNHNS and CDR2 SASEGT. DNA for the CDR3: TGTGCCAGCAGGGCGGGGGGCCTCCCCGGGGAGCTGTTTTTT. It translates to CASRAGGLPGELFF.

The chain is built from TRBV7-3 and TRBJ1-1; D call uncertain. In germline, CDR1 is SGHTA, CDR2 FQGTGA. V lost 1 base, J lost 4 bases, and 7 bases lay in between. This CDR3 is built from 13 residues. CDR3 sequence: CASSLNGITEAFF. The DNA for the CDR3 is TGTGCCAGCAGCTTAAACGGCATCACTGAAGCTTTCTTT.

In this sample, this clonotype turned up a few times. This chain joins TRBV20-1 and TRBJ2-1; 10 bases agree with TRBD2. The junction had 7 bases not matched to a gene; V was cut back by 5 bases and J by 6 bases. Germline CDR1 and CDR2: DFQATT and SNEGSKA (reference sequence). The CDR3 sequence is 14 residues long. The CDR3 DNA reads TGCAGTGCTGCCCTAGCGGGGGACCGCAATGAGCAGTTCTTC. Its translation is CSAALAGDRNEQFF.

The chain carries TRBV11-2 and TRBJ2-7; 12 bases are shared with TRBD2. V gave up 1 base and J gave up 5 bases; unmatched junction bases: 15. Germline V gene sequence: CDR1 SGHAT, CDR2 FQNNGV. The length of the CDR3 is 19 residues. The CDR3 sequence is CASSLAWLAGGPLSHEQYF. The CDR3 region has the DNA TGTGCCAGCAGCTTAGCCTGGCTAGCGGGAGGGCCTCTGTCACACGAGCAGTACTTC.

The chain links TRBV19 to TRBJ1-5; D remains ambiguous. Trimming took 5 bases from V and 2 from J, leaving 10 bases between them. The CDR3 is 14 amino acids. Germline V CDR1 and CDR2: LNHDA, SQIVND (reference sequence). The CDR3 bases are TGTGCCAGTAGTTGGCAGGACCGCAATCAGCCCCAGCATTTT. Amino acids: CASSWQDRNQPQHF.

This clonotype turned up a few times. The gene calls are TRBV7-3 and TRBJ2-3; 8 nucleotides match TRBD2. With 3 bases clipped from V and 0 bases from J, the junction kept 8 bases outside the gene matches. The germline V gene has CDR1 SGHTA and CDR2 FQGTGA. The CDR3 length is 17 residues. The CDR3 DNA reads TGTGCCAGCAGCTTTCGTGGGGGACTAGGGAGCACAGATACGCAGTATTTT. Its translation: CASSFRGGLGSTDTQYF.

In its sample, this clonotype was seen a few times. The rearrangement links TRBV20-1 to TRBJ1-1; the D gene is possibly TRBD1 (5 bases). The germline V gene has CDR1 DFQATT and CDR2 SNEGSKA (reference sequence). The V gene lost 0 bases and the J gene lost 6 bases, with 14 bases spanning the gap. The CDR3 covers 14 residues. The CDR3 bases are TGCAGTGCTAGAGATCCAGGGAACTACGCTGAAGCTTTCTTT. This gives the protein CSARDPGNYAEAFF.

This sequence joins TRBV7-3 and TRBJ1-1; a weak D match, TRBD1 (6 bases). In germline, CDR1 is SGHTA, CDR2 FQGTGA. V lost 1 base, J lost 3 bases, and 15 bases lay in between. The CDR3 length is 16 residues. The CDR3 bases are TGTGCCAGCAGCTTAAACCCGCGGGGGGCGCACACTGAAGCTTTCTTT. Translation gives CASSLNPRGAHTEAFF.

V gene TRBV7-2 combines with J gene TRBJ2-5; 7 positions agree with TRBD2. The trim removed 1 base at V and 5 bases at J, leaving 4 bases unmatched. The germline V gene encodes CDR1 SGHTA and CDR2 FQGNSA. The CDR3 is 14 residues long. The DNA of the CDR3 is TGTGCCAGCAGCTTAGGGGGGGGAAGGGAGACCCAGTACTTC. Amino acid sequence: CASSLGGGRETQYF.

In DNA form, the CDR3 reads TGTGCCAGCAGCGCCGCAGGCTATGGCTACACCTTC. It specifies CASSAAGYGYTF. V usage is TRBV11-1 and J usage is TRBJ1-2, with unresolved D. The CDR3 is made up of 12 amino acids. The germline V gene encodes CDR1 SGHAT and CDR2 FQDESV (reference sequence). V lost 5 bases, J lost 4 bases, and 8 bases lay in between.

This clonotype was seen just once. V and J are TRBV21-1 and TRBJ2-7; the table's D call of TRBD2 was not tested on the DNA. TRBV21-1 is flagged as a pseudogene. The CDR3 loop spans 15 amino acids. CDR3 in DNA: TGTGCCAGCAGCAAAAGGGGCGGGAGGTTCAACGAGCAGTACTTC. As protein: CASSKRGGRFNEQYF.

The chain uses TRBV7-2 and TRBJ2-5; no clear D gene. CDR3 length: 12 residues. The V end lost 1 base, the J end lost 4 bases, and 4 bases lay between the germline ends. CDR1 and CDR2 from the germline V gene are SGHTA and FQGNSA. The CDR3 DNA is TGTGCCAGCAGCTTAGTTGTAGAGACCCAGTACTTC. It translates to CASSLVVETQYF.

CDR3 DNA sequence: TGTGCCAGCAGCTTAAGGTTGGCGGGAGGCCGGGAGCAGTACTTC. The encoded protein is CASSLRLAGGREQYF. The chain is built from TRBV7-2 and TRBJ2-7; 8 positions agree with TRBD2. Unmatched junction bases numbered 10, after V lost 2 bases and J lost 7 bases. The CDR3 is 15 residues long. Germline assignment: CDR1 SGHTA and CDR2 FQGNSA.

This clonotype is medium-sized within its sample. This sequence joins TRBV20-1 and TRBJ1-2; D remains ambiguous. Germline V gene data show CDR1 as DFQATT and CDR2 as SNEGSKA (reference sequence). CDR3 length: 14 residues. Trimming left V 1 base short and J 6 bases short, with 15 bases between. CDR3 nucleotides: TGCAGTGCTAGAGCAGCGACGGCTTTGGATGGCTACACCTTC. Translation: CSARAATALDGYTF.

The chain combines TRBV25-1 with TRBJ2-3; no clear D gene. From germline, CDR1 is MGHDK and CDR2 SYGVNS. The CDR3 covers 11 residues. The V and J ends lost 10 bases and 6 bases respectively, with 11 bases between them. The CDR3 loop is CATSPMDTQYF. The DNA of the CDR3 is TGTGCCACCTCCCCTATGGATACGCAGTATTTT.

The chain uses TRBV7-2 and TRBJ2-3; weak D call: TRBD2 (5 bases). Germline loops: CDR1 SGHTA, CDR2 FQGNSA. The CDR3 runs to 15 residues. Trimming removed 1 base at V and 2 bases at J, with 10 bases between. The CDR3 spells CASSLVGLYTDTQYF. The CDR3 bases are TGTGCCAGCAGCTTAGTTGGACTGTACACAGATACGCAGTATTTT.

This clonotype was recorded a few times. The CDR3 DNA reads TGCGCCAGCAGCCACGGTGGAGTTGGTCAGCCCCAGCATTTT. Amino acid sequence: CASSHGGVGQPQHF. This chain uses TRBV4-3 with TRBJ1-5; D is ambiguous. The CDR3 has 14 residues. Looked up from germline, CDR1 is LGHNA and CDR2 is YSLEER. Trimming took off 3 bases at V and 6 bases at J, with 12 bases between the two ends.

The chain uses TRBV15 and TRBJ1-5; 7 nucleotides agree with TRBD1. The CDR3 runs to 15 residues. Trimming cost V 0 bases and J 5 bases; bases outside gene matches: 4. Germline V gives CDR1 LNHNV, CDR2 YYDKDF (reference sequence). CDR3 DNA sequence: TGTGCCACCAGCAGAGACAGGGGGTTTTATCAGCCCCAGCATTTT. Its translation is CATSRDRGFYQPQHF.

This clonotype was picked up a small number of times. The chain employs TRBV6-2 or TRBV6-3 and TRBJ2-1; 10 bases match TRBD2. The CDR3 spans 17 residues. CDR1 and CDR2 from the germline V gene are MNHEY and SVGEGT. V shed 0 bases, J shed 5 bases, and the junction held 7 bases outside the gene matches. The CDR3 bases are TGTGCCAGCAGTTACTCGACAGCGGGAGGGCTCAACAATGAGCAGTTCTTC. Its translation is CASSYSTAGGLNNEQFF.

The CDR3 is CASSPRAGVDSRAEAFF. Written as DNA, the CDR3 is TGTGCCAGCAGCCCCAGGGCGGGGGTAGATTCTCGCGCTGAAGCTTTCTTT. The rearrangement joins TRBV7-3 to TRBJ1-1; D may be TRBD1 (5 bases). Per the germline V gene, CDR1 is SGHTA and CDR2 is FQGTGA. This CDR3 has 17 residues. Trimming stripped 5 bases from V and 6 bases from J, with 25 bases between.

This clonotype is termed medium-sized. The J gene is TRBJ1-3, the V gene TRBV20-1; D is ambiguous. The germline CDR1 and CDR2 sequences are DFQATT and SNEGSKA (reference sequence). With 6 bases removed from V and 0 bases from J, the gap between germline ends came to 9 bases. The CDR3 is 13 residues long. CDR3 sequence: CSARSPSGNTIYF. The CDR3 DNA follows: TGCAGTGCGCGGAGTCCCTCTGGAAACACCATATATTTT.

This clonotype was picked up a small number of times. The chain joins TRBV29-1 to TRBJ2-5; 7 bases agree with TRBD2. V shed 6 bases, J shed 5 bases, and the junction held 9 bases outside the gene matches. Per germline, CDR1 SQVTM and CDR2 ANQGSEA. CDR3 length: 13 amino acids. CDR3 loop: CSVARTRWETQYF. Here the CDR3 DNA reads TGCAGCGTCGCCCGGACTAGATGGGAGACCCAGTACTTC.

This clonotype was counted only a few times. The chain joins TRBV7-9 to TRBJ2-5; 8 bases are a match to TRBD2. V was pared by 3 bases and J by 2 bases, with 5 bases of the junction left unmatched. The CDR3 length is 15 residues. Germline values: CDR1 SEHNR, CDR2 FQNEAQ (reference sequence). Here the CDR3 reads CASSFRGGQQETQYF. The CDR3 nucleotides are TGTGCCAGCAGCTTTCGGGGGGGCCAGCAAGAGACCCAGTACTTC.

This clonotype was observed a handful of times. This sequence joins TRBV27 and TRBJ2-1; 8 nucleotides align to TRBD2. Germline-derived CDR1 and CDR2 are MNHEY and SMNVEV (reference sequence). The CDR3 loop spans 16 amino acids. The trim removed 1 base at V and 0 bases at J, leaving 2 bases unmatched. CDR3 nucleotide sequence: TGTGCCAGCAGTTTATTCGGGGGGGGCTCCTACAATGAGCAGTTCTTC. Translated: CASSLFGGGSYNEQFF.

This clonotype has just a few counts. The rearrangement uses TRBV29-1 and TRBJ1-2; 7 nucleotides match TRBD1. The CDR3 is 13 amino acids. Germline trimming cut 6 bases from V and 4 bases from J; bases unmatched to any gene: 8. Germline CDR1 and CDR2: SQVTM and ANQGSEA. CDR3 region: CSVEGAGGYGYTF. The CDR3 region has the DNA TGCAGCGTGGAGGGGGCAGGGGGCTATGGCTACACCTTC.

A few counts support this clonotype. This chain uses TRBV27 with TRBJ1-1; D perhaps matches TRBD1 (6 bases). CDR1 MNHEY and CDR2 SMNVEV come from the germline V gene (reference sequence). There are 14 residues in the CDR3. Trimming pared 4 bases from V and 5 bases from J, leaving 14 bases between. The CDR3 loop reads CASSSGEVWTEAFF. In DNA form, the CDR3 reads TGTGCCAGCAGTTCAGGGGAGGTGTGGACTGAAGCTTTCTTT.

This clonotype was detected only a few times. This chain joins TRBV27 and TRBJ1-1; no firm D call. This CDR3 comprises 13 residues. V lost 0 bases and J lost 5, with 7 bases in between. Per the germline V gene, CDR1 is MNHEY and CDR2 is SMNVEV (reference sequence). The CDR3 DNA reads as TGTGCCAGCAGTTTATCGATCCGGACTGAAGCTTTCTTT. Its translation is CASSLSIRTEAFF.

This chain joins TRBV15 and TRBJ2-1; possibly TRBD1 for D (5 bases). The CDR3 is made up of 14 amino acids. Trimming left V 1 base short and J 4 bases short, with 8 bases between. The germline gives CDR1 LNHNV, CDR2 YYDKDF (reference sequence). Written as DNA, the CDR3 is TGTGCCACCAGCAGAGGTCCAGGGTACAATGAGCAGTTCTTC. Translation gives CATSRGPGYNEQFF. The full variable domain, with the rest looked up from reference TRBV15 and TRBJ2-1, is DAMVIQNPRYQVTQFGKPVTLSCSQTLNHNVMYWYQQKSSQAPKLLFHYYDKDFNNEADTPDNFQSRRPNTSFCFLDIRSPGLGDTAMYLCATSRGPGYNEQFFGPGTRLTVL.

This clonotype has just one count. The CDR3 loop is CASSFAQGYEQYF. DNA for the CDR3: TGCGCCAGCAGCTTTGCACAGGGCTACGAGCAGTACTTC. The rearrangement uses TRBV5-1 and TRBJ2-7; TRBD1 might be the D (6 bases). Germline CDR1 reads SGHRS; CDR2 reads YFSETQ. Trimming cost V 2 bases and J 3 bases, with 9 bases left between them. The CDR3 extends over 13 amino acids.